A selection of T cell receptor beta chains follows, all from one sample in a study of TIL therapy for anti-PD-1-resistant metastatic lung cancer. The method was immunoSEQ multiplex PCR; TCRdb's version includes in-frame clones alone and lacks a portion of them. The data contain approximately 95,000 clones, 50% to 70% of them singletons. Sequenced material: tumor tissue, taken at baseline. The receptor set was obtained from a person between 25 and 80 years old with non-small cell lung cancer. CDR3s include the opening cysteine and the closing phenylalanine or tryptophan. A D gene is named only where the DNA matches it firmly. Size tells how often a clone was seen (once, few, many) or the class of an expanded clone, and some rows leave it out.

NA | TRBJ2-2 | TRBV18 | NA | TGTGCCAGCTCACCGGTCCACGGCGGGGAGCTGTTTTTT | CASSPVHGGELFF
TRBD2 | TRBJ2-5 | TRBV7-9 | NA | TGTGCCAGCAGCTTAGACGCGGGGGAAGAGACCCAGTACTTC | CASSLDAGEETQYF
NA | TRBJ1-2 | TRBV5-4 | few | TGTGCCAGCAGCTTAGGTTGGGATCAGGGCGGCTACACCTTC | CASSLGWDQGGYTF
TRBD1 | TRBJ1-1 | TRBV30 | NA | TGTGCCGCCGCAATCGCAGGGGGCCTGACTGAAGCTTTCTTT | CAAAIAGGLTEAFF
NA | TRBJ2-7 | TRBV2 | NA | TGTGCCAGCAGTGCGGAGAGGTTTTACTCCTACGAGCAGTACTTC | CASSAERFYSYEQYF
NA | TRBJ2-6 | TRBV9 | NA | TGTGCCAGCAGCGATCCGGGACACCTCTCTGGGGCCAACGTCCTGACTTTC | CASSDPGHLSGANVLTF
NA | TRBJ2-1 | TRBV28 | NA | TGTGCCAGCAGTCTCAATTACAATGAGCAGTTCTTC | CASSLNYNEQFF
NA | TRBJ1-1 | TRBV6-2/TRBV6-3 | few | TGTGCCAGCAGTTACACGGGCCTGAACACTGAAGCTTTCTTT | CASSYTGLNTEAFF
NA | TRBJ1-5 | TRBV7-3 | NA | TGTGCCAGCAGCACGACTCAAGGTCAGCCCCAGCATTTT | CASSTTQGQPQHF
NA | TRBJ2-1 | TRBV7-8 | NA | TGTGCCAGCAACGGGAGCCCTAACGAGCAGTTCTTC | CASNGSPNEQFF
NA | TRBJ1-2 | TRBV6-5 | NA | TGTGCCAGCATAGGGTACAACCACTATGGCTACACCTTC | CASIGYNHYGYTF
TRBD2 | TRBJ2-7 | TRBV7-9 | NA | TGTGCCAGCAGCCCCACCGGGACTAGATGGGGCGAGCAGTACTTC | CASSPTGTRWGEQYF
TRBD1 | TRBJ1-5 | TRBV29-1 | once | TGCAGCGTTGGGGCTCAGGGGGATCAGCCCCAGCATTTT | CSVGAQGDQPQHF
TRBD2 | TRBJ2-7 | TRBV19 | many | TGTGCCAGTAGTATTTTGGCGGGAGCAGGATACGAGCAGTACTTC | CASSILAGAGYEQYF
NA | TRBJ2-5 | TRBV28 | many | TGTGCCAGCAGGCTTGGGGCCTATCAAGAGACCCAGTACTTC | CASRLGAYQETQYF
TRBD1 | TRBJ1-6 | TRBV3-1/TRBV3-2 | NA | TGTGCCAGCAGGCGCGGACAGGGGTCAAGGGGCTATAATTCACCCCTCCACTTT | CASRRGQGSRGYNSPLHF
NA | TRBJ1-6 | TRBV7-2 | few | TGTGCCAGCAGCCTACGAGGGGGCTCCTATAATTCACCCCTCCACTTT | CASSLRGGSYNSPLHF
TRBD1 | TRBJ1-5 | TRBV4-3 | NA | TGCGCCAGCAGCCCGTACAGGGGCCAGCCCCAGCATTTT | CASSPYRGQPQHF